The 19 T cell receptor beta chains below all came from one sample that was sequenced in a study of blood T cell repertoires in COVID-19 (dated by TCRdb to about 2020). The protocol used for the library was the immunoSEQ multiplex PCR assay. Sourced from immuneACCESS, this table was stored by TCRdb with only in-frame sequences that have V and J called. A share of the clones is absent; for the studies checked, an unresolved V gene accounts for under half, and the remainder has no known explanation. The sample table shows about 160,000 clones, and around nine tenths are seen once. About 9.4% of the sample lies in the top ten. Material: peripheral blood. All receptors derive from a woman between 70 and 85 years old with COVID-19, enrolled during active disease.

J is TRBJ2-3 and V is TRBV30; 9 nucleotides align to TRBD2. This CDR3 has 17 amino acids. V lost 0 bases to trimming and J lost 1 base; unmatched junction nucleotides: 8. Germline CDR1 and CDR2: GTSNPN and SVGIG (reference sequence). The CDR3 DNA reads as TGTGCCTGGAGTGTACCAGGGCCTAGCGGGGGCACAGATACGCAGTATTTT. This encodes CAWSVPGPSGGTDTQYF.

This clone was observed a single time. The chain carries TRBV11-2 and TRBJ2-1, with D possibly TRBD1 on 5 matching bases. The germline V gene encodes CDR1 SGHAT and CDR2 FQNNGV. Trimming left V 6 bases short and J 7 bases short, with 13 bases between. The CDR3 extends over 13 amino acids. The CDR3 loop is CASSGRTPNEQFF. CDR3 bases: TGTGCCAGCAGTGGGCGGACACCAAATGAGCAGTTCTTC.

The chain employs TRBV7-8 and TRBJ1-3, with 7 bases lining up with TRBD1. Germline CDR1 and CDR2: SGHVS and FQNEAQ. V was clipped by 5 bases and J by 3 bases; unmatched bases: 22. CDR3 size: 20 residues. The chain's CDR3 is CASSTRASQGRQTIGNTIYF. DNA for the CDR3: TGTGCCAGCAGCACTCGAGCCTCACAGGGGCGACAGACAATTGGAAACACCATATATTTT.

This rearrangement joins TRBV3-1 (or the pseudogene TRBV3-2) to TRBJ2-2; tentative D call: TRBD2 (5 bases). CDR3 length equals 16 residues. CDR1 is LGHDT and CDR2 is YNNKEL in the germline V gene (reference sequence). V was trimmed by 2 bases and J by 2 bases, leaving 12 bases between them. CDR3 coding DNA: TGTGCCAGCAGCCAAAAAAGAGGGCAAAACACCGGGGAGCTGTTTTTT. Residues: CASSQKRGQNTGELFF.

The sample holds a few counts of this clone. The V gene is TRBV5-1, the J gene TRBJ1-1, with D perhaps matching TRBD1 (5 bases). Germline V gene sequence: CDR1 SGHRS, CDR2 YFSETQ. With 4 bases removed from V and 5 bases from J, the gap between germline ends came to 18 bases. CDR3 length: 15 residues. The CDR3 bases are TGCGCCAGCAGCCCGGGACTTCCGGAGGGTACTGAAGCTTTCTTT. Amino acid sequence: CASSPGLPEGTEAFF.

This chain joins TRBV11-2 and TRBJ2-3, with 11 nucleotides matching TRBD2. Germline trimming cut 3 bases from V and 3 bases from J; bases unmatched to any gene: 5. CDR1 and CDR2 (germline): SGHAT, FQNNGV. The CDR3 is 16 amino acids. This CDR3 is CASSLTSGIETDTQYF. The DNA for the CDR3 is TGTGCCAGCAGCTTGACTAGCGGGATTGAGACAGATACGCAGTATTTT.

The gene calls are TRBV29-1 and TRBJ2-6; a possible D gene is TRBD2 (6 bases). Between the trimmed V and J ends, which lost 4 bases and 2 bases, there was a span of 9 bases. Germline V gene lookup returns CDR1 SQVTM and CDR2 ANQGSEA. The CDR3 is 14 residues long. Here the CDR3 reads CSVGGGAGANVLTF. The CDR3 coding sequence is TGCAGCGTTGGGGGCGGGGCTGGGGCCAACGTCCTGACTTTC.

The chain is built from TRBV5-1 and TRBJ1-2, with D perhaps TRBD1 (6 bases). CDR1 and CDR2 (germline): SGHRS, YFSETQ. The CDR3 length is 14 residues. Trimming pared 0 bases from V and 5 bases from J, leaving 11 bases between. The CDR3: CASSLVPGTYGYTF. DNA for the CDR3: TGCGCCAGCAGCTTGGTGCCAGGGACATATGGCTACACCTTC.

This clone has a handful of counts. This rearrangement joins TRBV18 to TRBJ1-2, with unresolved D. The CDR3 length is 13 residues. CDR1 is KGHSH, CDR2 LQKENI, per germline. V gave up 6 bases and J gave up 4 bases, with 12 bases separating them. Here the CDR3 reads CASSGPGGYGYTF. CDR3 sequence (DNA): TGTGCCAGCTCGGGCCCGGGAGGCTATGGCTACACCTTC.

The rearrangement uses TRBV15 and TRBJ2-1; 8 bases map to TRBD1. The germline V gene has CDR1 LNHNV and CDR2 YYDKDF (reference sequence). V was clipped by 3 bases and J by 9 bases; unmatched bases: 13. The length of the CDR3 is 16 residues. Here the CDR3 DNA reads TGTGCCACCAGCAGGGTAGGACAGGGCTCTCCGGTTGAGCAGTTCTTC. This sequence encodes CATSRVGQGSPVEQFF. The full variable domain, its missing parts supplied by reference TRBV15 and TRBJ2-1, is DAMVIQNPRYQVTQFGKPVTLSCSQTLNHNVMYWYQQKSSQAPKLLFHYYDKDFNNEADTPDNFQSRRPNTSFCFLDIRSPGLGDTAMYLCATSRVGQGSPVEQFFGPGTRLTVL.

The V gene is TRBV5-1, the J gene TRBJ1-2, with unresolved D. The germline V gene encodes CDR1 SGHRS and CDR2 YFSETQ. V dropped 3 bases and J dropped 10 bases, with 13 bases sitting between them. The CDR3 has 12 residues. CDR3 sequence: CASSSTLFDYTF. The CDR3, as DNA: TGCGCCAGCAGCTCGACTCTTTTCGACTACACCTTC. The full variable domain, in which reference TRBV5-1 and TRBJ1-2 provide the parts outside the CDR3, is KAGVTQTPRYLIKTRGQQVTLSCSPISGHRSVSWYQQTPGQGLQFLFEYFSETQRNKGNFPGRFSGRQFSNSRSEMNVSTLELGDSALYLCASSSTLFDYTFGSGTRLTVV.

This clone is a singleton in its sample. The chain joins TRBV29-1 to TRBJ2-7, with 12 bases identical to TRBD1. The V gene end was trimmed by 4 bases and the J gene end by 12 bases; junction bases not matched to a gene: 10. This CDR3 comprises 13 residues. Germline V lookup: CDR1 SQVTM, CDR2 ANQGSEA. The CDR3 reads CSVGDRGRGSRYF. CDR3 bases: TGCAGCGTTGGGGACAGGGGGCGAGGGTCGCGGTACTTC.

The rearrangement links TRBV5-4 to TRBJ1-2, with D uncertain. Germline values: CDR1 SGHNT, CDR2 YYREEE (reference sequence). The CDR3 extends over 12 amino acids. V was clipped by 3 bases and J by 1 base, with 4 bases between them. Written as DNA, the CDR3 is TGTGCCAGCAGCTCGGTTAACTATGGCTACACCTTC. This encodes CASSSVNYGYTF.

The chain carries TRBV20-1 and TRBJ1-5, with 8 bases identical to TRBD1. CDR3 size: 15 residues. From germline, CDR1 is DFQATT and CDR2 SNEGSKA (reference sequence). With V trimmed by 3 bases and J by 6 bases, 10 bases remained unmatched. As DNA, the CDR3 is TGCAGTGCTAGTGTTCAGGGGGCGCGGGGTCAGCCCCAGCATTTT. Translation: CSASVQGARGQPQHF.

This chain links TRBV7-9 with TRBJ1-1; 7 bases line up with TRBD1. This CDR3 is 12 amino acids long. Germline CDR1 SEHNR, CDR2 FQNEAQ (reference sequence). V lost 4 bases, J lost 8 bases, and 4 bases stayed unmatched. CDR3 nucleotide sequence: TGTGCCAGCAGCTCCAGGGACAGCGAAGCTTTCTTT. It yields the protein CASSSRDSEAFF.

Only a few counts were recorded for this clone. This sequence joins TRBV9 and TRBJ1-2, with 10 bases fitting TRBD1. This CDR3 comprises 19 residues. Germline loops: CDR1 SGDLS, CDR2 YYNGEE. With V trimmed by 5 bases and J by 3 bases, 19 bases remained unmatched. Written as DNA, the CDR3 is TGTGCCAGCAGTGCGGGCGGAGGGGGACAGGGGCTAATCTACTATGGCTACACCTTC. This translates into CASSAGGGGQGLIYYGYTF.

The CDR3 DNA follows: TGTGCCAGTAGTATATTCCAGGGGGACTATGGCTACACCTTC. It yields the protein CASSIFQGDYGYTF. The rearrangement uses TRBV19 and TRBJ1-2; 7 bases fit TRBD1. The CDR3 loop spans 14 amino acids. Germline V gene sequence: CDR1 LNHDA, CDR2 SQIVND (reference sequence). Germline trimming cut 2 bases from V and 3 bases from J; bases unmatched to any gene: 3.

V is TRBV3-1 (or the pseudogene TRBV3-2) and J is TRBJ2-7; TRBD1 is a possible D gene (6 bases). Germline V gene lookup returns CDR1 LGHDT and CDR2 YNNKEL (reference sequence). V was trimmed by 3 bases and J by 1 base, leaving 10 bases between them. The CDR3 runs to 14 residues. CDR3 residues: CASSHGGRSYEQYF. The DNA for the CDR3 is TGTGCCAGCAGCCATGGGGGCAGATCCTACGAGCAGTACTTC.

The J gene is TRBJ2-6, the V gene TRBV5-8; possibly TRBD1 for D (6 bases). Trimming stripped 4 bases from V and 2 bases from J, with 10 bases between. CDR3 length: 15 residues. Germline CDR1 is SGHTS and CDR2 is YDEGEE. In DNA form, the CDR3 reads TGTGCCAGCAGCGTAACAGGGACTGGGGCCAACGTCCTGACTTTC. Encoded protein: CASSVTGTGANVLTF.